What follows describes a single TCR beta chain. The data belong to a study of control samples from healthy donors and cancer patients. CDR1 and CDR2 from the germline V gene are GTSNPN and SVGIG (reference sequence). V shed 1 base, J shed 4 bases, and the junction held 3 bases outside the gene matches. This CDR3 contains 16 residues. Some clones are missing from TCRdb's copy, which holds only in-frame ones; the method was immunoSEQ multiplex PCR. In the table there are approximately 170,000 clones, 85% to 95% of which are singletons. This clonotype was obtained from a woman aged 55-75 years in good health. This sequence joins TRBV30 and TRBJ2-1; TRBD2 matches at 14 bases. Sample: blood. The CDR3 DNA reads TGTGCCTGGAGTGGACTAGCGGGGGGGATATACAATGAGCAGTTCTTC. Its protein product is CAWSGLAGGIYNEQFF.